The sequence of this T cell receptor beta chain was determined in a study of T cell repertoires in cytomegalovirus infection. On the study more broadly: Recently identified HLA-C-restricted CMV epitopes were used, and well-studied HLA-B-restricted CMV epitopes were used as well. Public TCR beta signatures marked donors with CMV infection and the matching HLA.

In the case of this clonotype: Its antigen is not identified.

The study's findings and limits: HLA-C-restricted CMV-specific TCR beta clonotypes were dominant in the ex vivo response.

MiXCR, applied by TCRdb to the reads, yields one record per CDR3 protein. This sample carries a few hundred thousand distinct CDR3 sequences, just under 30% of them seen once, and the ten largest clones take about 19%. The CDR3 length is 14 residues. CDR1 and CDR2 (germline): MDHEN, SYDVKM. Trimming left V 3 bases short and J 8 bases short, with 14 bases between. The clonotype comes from a human donor in good health (CMV status not recorded). Some clones in this sample may be carry-over from other donors' samples. The sample here was cultured PBMCs, taken from culture after CMV antigen stimulation. The chain couples TRBV28 to TRBJ2-1; perhaps TRBD2 as D (6 bases). The CDR3 loop reads CASSFVLAYYEQFF. The CDR3 DNA sequence: TGTGCCAGCAGTTTCGTACTAGCCTATTATGAGCAGTTCTTC.